This is a list of T cell receptor beta chains from one sample in a study of tumor-infiltrating lymphocytes in oesophageal squamous cell carcinoma. TCRdb ran MiXCR on the PCR reads and lists one entry per CDR3 protein. The table shows thousands of distinct CDR3 sequences, with less than 75% occurring only once. Material: esophageal tumor tissue. All receptors derive from a female donor with esophageal squamous cell carcinoma. The CDR3 runs from the conserved cysteine through the conserved F or W. A D gene is named only where the DNA matches it firmly. Clone size is given for some rows only: seen once, a few or many times, or a class if the clone is expanded.

d_call	clone_size	v_call	j_call	cdr3_nt	cdr3_aa
NA	few	TRBV7-9	TRBJ2-7	TGTGCCAGCAGCCCCACCAGGGACAAGGTCGACGAGCAGTACTTC	CASSPTRDKVDEQYF
NA	large	TRBV10-3	TRBJ2-7	TGTGCCATCAGCGACACAGGGTCCAGGTCCTACGAGCAGTACTTC	CAISDTGSRSYEQYF
NA	NA	TRBV27	TRBJ1-1	TGTGCCAGCAGGGGTGGAGGGTACACTGAAGCTTTCTTT	CASRGGGYTEAFF
NA	NA	TRBV12-3/TRBV12-4	TRBJ2-3	TGTGCCAGCAGCACCAGACGGGGGGCGGGCACAGATACGCAGTATTTT	CASSTRRGAGTDTQYF
NA	NA	TRBV25-1	TRBJ2-6	TGTGCCAGCACGAACAGGGCTGGGGCCAACGTCCTGACTTTC	CASTNRAGANVLTF
NA	NA	TRBV7-8	TRBJ2-7	TGTGCCAGCAGCTTAGTTCTAGCGAGGTACGAGCAGTACTTC	CASSLVLARYEQYF
NA	NA	TRBV4-1	TRBJ2-5	TGCGCCAGCAGCCAAGATCCCACGGAGACCCAGTACTTC	CASSQDPTETQYF
NA	NA	TRBV24-1	TRBJ2-6	TGTGCCACCAGTGATTTCCGATCTGGGGCCAACGTCCTGACTTTC	CATSDFRSGANVLTF
TRBD1	NA	TRBV6-6	TRBJ1-6	TGTGCCAGCAGTTTGAACGGACAGGGCTATAATTCACCCCTCCACTTT	CASSLNGQGYNSPLHF
NA	NA	TRBV3-1	TRBJ2-5	TGTGCCAGCAGCCAAGAGCGAGAGACCCAGTACTTC	CASSQERETQYF
NA	NA	TRBV28	TRBJ2-5	TGTGCCAGCAGTTTTGAGACGGGGGTTCGTGAGACCCAGTACTTC	CASSFETGVRETQYF
NA	NA	TRBV7-2	TRBJ1-5	TGTGCCAGCAGCTTAGTGGAGGGCCAGAGGTGGCCCCAGCATTTT	CASSLVEGQRWPQHF
NA	NA	TRBV6-8	TRBJ2-6	TGTGCCAGCAGTGTAGTTCCCTCTGGGGCCAACGTCCTGACTTTC	CASSVVPSGANVLTF
TRBD1	NA	TRBV28	TRBJ2-6	TGTGCATCGGGATATAACAGGGGGCCAGGGGCCAACGTCCTGACTTTC	CASGYNRGPGANVLTF
NA	NA	TRBV7-6	TRBJ2-7	TGTGCCAGCAGCCGACTAGATTCTCCCTCCTACGAGCAGTACTTC	CASSRLDSPSYEQYF
TRBD2	NA	TRBV7-8	TRBJ2-3	TGTGCCAGCAGCTCGAGGATCGGGCTAGCGGTCACAGATACGCAGTATTTT	CASSSRIGLAVTDTQYF
TRBD2	once	TRBV6-6	TRBJ2-1	TGTGCCAGCAGTTACTTCGCGAGCGGGGGGTACAATGAGCAGTTCTTC	CASSYFASGGYNEQFF
TRBD2	NA	TRBV7-6	TRBJ2-5	TGTGCTAGCAGCCCAGCTATCGGGAGGCGGGAGTGGGAGACCCAGTACTTC	CASSPAIGRREWETQYF
TRBD2	NA	TRBV7-2	TRBJ2-5	TGTGCCAGCAGCATTAGCGGGATGTACCAAGAGACCCAGTACTTC	CASSISGMYQETQYF
NA	NA	TRBV7-8	TRBJ1-4	TGTGCCAGCAGCTTTGAGTATGAAAAACTGTTTTTT	CASSFEYEKLFF
NA	NA	TRBV7-3	TRBJ2-7	TGTGCCAGCAGCCTCTCCTCGGGGACTTATTACGAGCAGTACTTC	CASSLSSGTYYEQYF
TRBD1	NA	TRBV19	TRBJ1-1	TGTGCCAGTAGTCGGACAGGGAACACTGAAGCTTTCTTT	CASSRTGNTEAFF
NA	large	TRBV12-3/TRBV12-4	TRBJ2-3	TGTGCCAGCAGTTTACACAGGACAGATACGCAGTATTTT	CASSLHRTDTQYF
NA	few	TRBV7-3	TRBJ2-1	TGTGCCAGCAGCCCCCCCGGGGGCAATGAGCAGTTCTTC	CASSPPGGNEQFF
NA	NA	TRBV11-2	TRBJ2-1	TGTGCCAGCAGCTTGACGGGCCCCACCTACAATGAGCAGTTCTTC	CASSLTGPTYNEQFF
TRBD2	NA	TRBV7-6	TRBJ2-5	TGTGCTAGCAGCTCATCGGTGGGACTAGCGACTCAAGAGACCCAGTACTTC	CASSSSVGLATQETQYF
NA	NA	TRBV7-2	TRBJ2-7	TGTGCCAGCAGCTCCATGAGCACCGCGGGAATCTACGAGCAGTACTTC	CASSSMSTAGIYEQYF